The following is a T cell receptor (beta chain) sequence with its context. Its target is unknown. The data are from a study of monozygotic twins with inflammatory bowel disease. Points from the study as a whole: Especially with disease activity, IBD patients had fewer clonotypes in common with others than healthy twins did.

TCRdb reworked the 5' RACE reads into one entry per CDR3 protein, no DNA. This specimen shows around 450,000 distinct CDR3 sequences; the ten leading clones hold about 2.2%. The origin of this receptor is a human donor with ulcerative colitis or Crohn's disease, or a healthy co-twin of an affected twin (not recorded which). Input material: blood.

CDR3 amino acids: CASSQGRTPSYGYTF. The chain joins TRBV4-1 to TRBJ1-2. Germline CDR1 reads MGHRA; CDR2 reads YSYEKL. The CDR3 has 15 residues.